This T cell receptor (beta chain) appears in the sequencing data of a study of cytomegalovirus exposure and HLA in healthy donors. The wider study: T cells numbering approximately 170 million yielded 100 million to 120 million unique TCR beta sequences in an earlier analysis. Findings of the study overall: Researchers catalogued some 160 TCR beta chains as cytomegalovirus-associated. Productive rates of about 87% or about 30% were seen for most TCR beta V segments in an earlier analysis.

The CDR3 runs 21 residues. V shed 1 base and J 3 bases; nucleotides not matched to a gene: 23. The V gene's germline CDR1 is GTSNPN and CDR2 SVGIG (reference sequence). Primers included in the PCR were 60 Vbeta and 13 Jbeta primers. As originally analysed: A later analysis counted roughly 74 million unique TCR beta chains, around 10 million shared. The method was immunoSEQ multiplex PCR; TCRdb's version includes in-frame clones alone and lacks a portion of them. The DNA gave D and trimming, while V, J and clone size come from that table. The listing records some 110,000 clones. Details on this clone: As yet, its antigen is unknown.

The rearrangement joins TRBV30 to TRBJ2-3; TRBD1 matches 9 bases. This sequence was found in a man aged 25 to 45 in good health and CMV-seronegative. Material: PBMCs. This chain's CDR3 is CAWSDPTGGADVLRITDTQYF. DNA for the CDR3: TGTGCCTGGAGTGACCCCACAGGGGGCGCGGATGTCCTCCGGATTACAGATACGCAGTATTTT.